This entry is about one T cell receptor (beta chain). The sample comes from a study of CD8 T cells in Susac syndrome. Random hexamers were used to reverse transcribe an amount of roughly 0.5 to 1 ug RNA. TCRdb reprocessed the immunoSEQ multiplex PCR reads with MiXCR, giving one entry per CDR3 protein. The sample yields 200,000 or so distinct CDR3 sequences, 90% to 95% seen once. CDR3 size: 15 residues. Germline lookup yields CDR1 SGHKS and CDR2 YYEKEE (reference sequence). J lost 0 bases, V lost 4 bases, and 5 bases had no gene match. V usage is TRBV5-5 and J usage is TRBJ1-1, with TRBD1 matching 8 bases. The sample comprised CD4+ T cells from PBMCs. The receptor was isolated from a human donor with multiple sclerosis. CDR3 loop: CASSMTTGVNTEAFF. The CDR3 nucleotides read TGTGCCAGCAGCATGACGACAGGGGTGAACACTGAAGCTTTCTTT.